This T cell receptor (beta chain) appears in the sequencing data of a study of blood T cell repertoires in COVID-19. Germline trimming cut 4 bases from V and 5 bases from J; bases unmatched to any gene: 10. This CDR3 region has 15 residues. Germline CDR1 and CDR2: SGHVS and FQNEAQ. Method: immunoSEQ multiplex PCR; TCRdb's copy keeps in-frame clones and lacks some. This table has around 270,000 clones, approximately 85% appearing once. The sequenced material came from peripheral blood. The genes are TRBV7-8 and TRBJ2-7; TRBD1 matches 8 bases. The clonotype was recovered from a human donor with COVID-19, enrolled during active disease. The donor label of this sample is uncertain. In DNA, the CDR3 is TGTGCCAGCAGCTCCTACTCTGGGACAGGTAACGAGCAGTACTTC. This codes for CASSSYSGTGNEQYF.